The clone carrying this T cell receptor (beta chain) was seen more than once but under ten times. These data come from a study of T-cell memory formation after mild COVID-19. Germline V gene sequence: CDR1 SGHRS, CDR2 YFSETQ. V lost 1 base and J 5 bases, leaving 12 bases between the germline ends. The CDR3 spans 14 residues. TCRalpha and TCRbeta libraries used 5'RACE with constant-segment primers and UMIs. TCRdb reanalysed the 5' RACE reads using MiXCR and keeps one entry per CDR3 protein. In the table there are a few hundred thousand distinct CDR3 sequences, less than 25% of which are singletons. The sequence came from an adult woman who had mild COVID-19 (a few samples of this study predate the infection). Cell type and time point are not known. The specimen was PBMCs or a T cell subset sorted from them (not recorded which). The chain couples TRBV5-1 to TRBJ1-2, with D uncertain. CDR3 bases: TGCGCCAGCAGCTTGTCACACTTAGGTTATGGCTACACCTTC. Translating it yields CASSLSHLGYGYTF.